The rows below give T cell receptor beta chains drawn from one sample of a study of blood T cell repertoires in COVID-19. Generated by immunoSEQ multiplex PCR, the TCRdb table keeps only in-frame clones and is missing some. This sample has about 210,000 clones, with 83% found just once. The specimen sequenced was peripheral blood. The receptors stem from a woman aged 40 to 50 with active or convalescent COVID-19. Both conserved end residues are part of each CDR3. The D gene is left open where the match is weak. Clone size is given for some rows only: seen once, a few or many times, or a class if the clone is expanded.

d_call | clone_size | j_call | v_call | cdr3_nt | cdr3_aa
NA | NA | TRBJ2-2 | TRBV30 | TGTGCCTTGGGGCTCGTTCTAGTCAAAGCGGGCGGGCCTCAAATCAGGGAGCTGTTTTTT | CALGLVLVKAGGPQIRELFF
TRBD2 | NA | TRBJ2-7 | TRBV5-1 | TGCGCCAGCAGCCTAACTAGCGGTGCATACGAGCAGTACTTC | CASSLTSGAYEQYF
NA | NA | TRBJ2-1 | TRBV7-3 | TGTGCCAGCAGCTTTGGGACGGCGGGGGAGCAGTTCTTC | CASSFGTAGEQFF
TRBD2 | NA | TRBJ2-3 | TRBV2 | TGTGCCAGCCGCTGGTTAGCGGGGGTCACAGATACGCAGTATTTT | CASRWLAGVTDTQYF
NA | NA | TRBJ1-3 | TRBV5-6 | TGTGCCAGCAGCCCGGGGTTCGACACCATATATTTT | CASSPGFDTIYF
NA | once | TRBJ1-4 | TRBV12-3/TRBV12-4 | TGTGCCAGCACCCCGGGAGAGTCGGAAAAACTGTTTTTT | CASTPGESEKLFF
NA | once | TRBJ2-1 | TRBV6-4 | TGTGCCAGCAGACAAGCCAGGTCCTCCTACAATGAGCAGTTCTTC | CASRQARSSYNEQFF
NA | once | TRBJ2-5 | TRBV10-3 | TGTGCCATCAGTGAGTCGAGGGCACAAGAGACCCAGTACTTC | CAISESRAQETQYF
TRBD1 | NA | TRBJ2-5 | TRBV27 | TGTGCCAGCAGTAGGGGGCGGGAGACCCAGTACTTC | CASSRGRETQYF
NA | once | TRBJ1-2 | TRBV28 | TGTGCCAGCAGTTTACCTCGCGGCCCCTATGGCTACACCTTC | CASSLPRGPYGYTF
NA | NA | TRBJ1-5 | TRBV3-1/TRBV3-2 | TGTGCCAGCAGCCAAGGGCAGGGGTCGGGTCAGCCCCAGCATTTT | CASSQGQGSGQPQHF
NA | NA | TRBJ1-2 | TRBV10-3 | TGTGCCATCAGTGAGGACGGGAGCTATGGCTACACCTTC | CAISEDGSYGYTF
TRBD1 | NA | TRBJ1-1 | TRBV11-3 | TGTGCCAGCAGCTTAGCCCGGACAGGGGACCCCATGAACACTGAAGCTTTCTTT | CASSLARTGDPMNTEAFF
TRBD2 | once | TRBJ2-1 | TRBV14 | TGTGCCAGCAGCCAATCCCGGACTAGCGGGCCCTACAATGAGCAGTTCTTC | CASSQSRTSGPYNEQFF
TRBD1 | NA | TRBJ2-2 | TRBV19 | TGTGCCAGTAGTGCAGGGGGCTCCGGGGAGCTGTTTTTT | CASSAGGSGELFF
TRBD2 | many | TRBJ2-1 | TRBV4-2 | TGTGCCAGCAGCCGAGCCCTAGCGGGAGTTGACAATGAGCAGTTCTTC | CASSRALAGVDNEQFF
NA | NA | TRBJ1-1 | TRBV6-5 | TGTGCCAGCAGTTCCACCCGGCGGGAGGCGAACACTGAAGCTTTCTTT | CASSSTRREANTEAFF
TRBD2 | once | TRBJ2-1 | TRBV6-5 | TGTGCCAGCGGACGACTAGCGGGAGTGTCAGATGAGCAGTTCTTC | CASGRLAGVSDEQFF
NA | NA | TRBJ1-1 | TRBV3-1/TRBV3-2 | TGTGCCAGCGACGAAAGGGGGGGCACTGAAGCTTTCTTT | CASDERGGTEAFF
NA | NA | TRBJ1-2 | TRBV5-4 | TGTGCCAGCAGCTTACAATCGGGATATGGCTACACCTTC | CASSLQSGYGYTF
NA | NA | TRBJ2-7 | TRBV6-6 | TGTGCCAGCAGTTACTCCGGACTGTCCTACGAGCAGTACTTC | CASSYSGLSYEQYF
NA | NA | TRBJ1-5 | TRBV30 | TGTGCCTGGGGATGGACAGAGAATCAGCCCCAGCATTTT | CAWGWTENQPQHF
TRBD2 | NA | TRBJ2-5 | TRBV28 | TGTGCCAGTGGCGGGAGGGGGGAAGAGACCCAGTACTTC | CASGGRGEETQYF
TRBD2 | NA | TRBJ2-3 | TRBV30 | TGTGCCTGGAGTGAGATAAAGGCTAGCGGGAGCCCAGATACGCAGTATTTT | CAWSEIKASGSPDTQYF
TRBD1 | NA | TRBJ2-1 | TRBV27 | TGTGCCAGCAGTGGGGGGGACAGGGGTAATACTGAGCAGTTCTTC | CASSGGDRGNTEQFF
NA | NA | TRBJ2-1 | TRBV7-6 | TGTGCCAGCAGCCAAGGGGGCGCGGGGTCCTTTGACAATGAGCAGTTCTTC | CASSQGGAGSFDNEQFF
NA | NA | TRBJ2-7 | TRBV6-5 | TGTGCCAGCAGATCGGCGGGGGCGTTAGGGTACGAGCAGTACTTC | CASRSAGALGYEQYF
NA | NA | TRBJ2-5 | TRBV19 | TGTGCCAGTAGTATGGTTAGGGAGTCGGAGACCCAGTACTTC | CASSMVRESETQYF
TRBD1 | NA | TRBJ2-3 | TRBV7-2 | TGTGCCAGCAGCAAGGACAGGGGCACAGATACGCAGTATTTT | CASSKDRGTDTQYF
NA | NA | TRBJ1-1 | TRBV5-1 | TGCGCCAGCAGCTCTTGGGAGGGAGCTTTCTTT | CASSSWEGAFF
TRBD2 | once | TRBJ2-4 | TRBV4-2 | TGTGCCAGCAGCCAAGGGGATAGCGGGGCCGGCATTCAGTACTTC | CASSQGDSGAGIQYF
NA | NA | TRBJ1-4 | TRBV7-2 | TGTGCCAGCAGCTTAGTACGAGGGGGAGGGAACGAAAAACTGTTTTTT | CASSLVRGGGNEKLFF
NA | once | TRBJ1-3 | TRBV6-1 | TGTGCCAGCAGACTCACCGTGACTGGAAACACCATATATTTT | CASRLTVTGNTIYF
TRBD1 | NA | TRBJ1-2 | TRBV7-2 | TGTGCCAGCAGCTTCCAATCAGGGGGCGGCTATGGCTACACCTTC | CASSFQSGGGYGYTF
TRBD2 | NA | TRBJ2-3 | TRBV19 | TGTGCCAGTAGTACTACTAGCGGGCAAACAGATACGCAGTATTTT | CASSTTSGQTDTQYF
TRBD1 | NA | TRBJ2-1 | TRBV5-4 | TGTGCCAGCAGCCCCTTACCCAGGGGGCGATACAATGAGCAGTTCTTC | CASSPLPRGRYNEQFF
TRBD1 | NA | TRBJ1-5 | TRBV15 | TGTGCCACCAGCAGAGATCCGGACAGGGCCCAGCATTTT | CATSRDPDRAQHF